The 27 T cell receptor beta chains listed next were all sequenced from one sample in a study of T cell repertoires in cytomegalovirus infection. What these receptors recognize is not known. MiXCR was run by TCRdb on the reads, yielding one entry per CDR3 protein. The sample records about a million distinct CDR3 sequences, roughly a third being singletons. The material was cultured CD8+ T cells from PBMCs, obtained from culture after CMV antigen stimulation. The receptors here all came from a human donor in good health (CMV status not recorded). Some clones in this sample may be carry-over from other donors' samples.

This sequence joins TRBV7-8 and TRBJ2-5; D remains unclear. The germline CDR1 and CDR2 sequences are SGHVS and FQNEAQ. This CDR3 comprises 13 residues. V dropped 1 base and J dropped 7 bases, with 10 bases sitting between them. CDR3 loop: CASSLVALGTQYF. The CDR3 region has the DNA TGTGCCAGCAGCTTAGTAGCCCTGGGGACCCAGTACTTC.

CDR3 coding DNA: TGTGCCAGCAGCGTCCCGGGACTACCCAGGGATGAGCAGTTCTTC. Translation: CASSVPGLPRDEQFF. The chain couples TRBV9 to TRBJ2-1, with 7 bases lining up with TRBD2. The CDR3 has 15 residues. The V gene end was trimmed by 2 bases and the J gene end by 8 bases; junction bases not matched to a gene: 10. In germline, CDR1 is SGDLS, CDR2 YYNGEE.

The chain has TRBV5-6 and TRBJ1-1, with D possibly being TRBD1 (5 bases). Per germline, CDR1 SGHDT and CDR2 YYEEEE. The V and J ends lost 0 bases and 3 bases respectively, with 12 bases between them. This CDR3 is 15 amino acids long. CDR3 in DNA: TGTGCCAGCAGCTTGGGGTTTGGGGGGGACACTGAAGCTTTCTTT. Translation: CASSLGFGGDTEAFF.

The sample holds many counts of this clonotype. V and J are TRBV7-6 and TRBJ2-2, with 7 bases matching TRBD1. CDR3 length: 14 amino acids. The V gene end was trimmed by 11 bases and the J gene end by 2 bases; junction bases not matched to a gene: 8. Per germline, CDR1 SGHVS and CDR2 FNYEAQ. This CDR3 reads CACQRQGNTGELFF. The CDR3 DNA reads TGTGCCTGTCAGAGACAGGGAAACACCGGGGAGCTGTTTTTT.

This chain connects TRBV10-3 to TRBJ2-7, with 12 bases fitting TRBD1. The CDR3 runs 14 residues. Per the germline V gene, CDR1 is ENHRY and CDR2 is SYGVKD. The V and J ends lost 5 bases and 5 bases, in that order; junction bases with no gene match: 4. This CDR3 reads CAISSGTGGHEQYF. As DNA, the CDR3 is TGTGCCATCAGTTCCGGGACAGGGGGCCACGAGCAGTACTTC.

The gene calls are TRBV12-3 or TRBV12-4 and TRBJ2-1; 11 nucleotides align to TRBD2. V lost 7 bases and J lost 0; bases outside the gene matches: 17. The CDR3 is made up of 20 amino acids. This CDR3 is CASNPGTSGPYRSSYNEQFF. Here the CDR3 DNA reads TGTGCCAGCAACCCTGGGACTAGCGGTCCATATAGGAGCTCCTACAATGAGCAGTTCTTC.

The chain joins TRBV12-3 or TRBV12-4 to TRBJ1-2; no clear D. The CDR3 loop spans 15 amino acids. The germline V and J ends were trimmed by 8 bases and 5 bases, with 21 bases remaining between them. Here the CDR3 reads CASSRPAGEPYGYTF. CDR3 in DNA: TGTGCCAGCTCCCGCCCGGCCGGGGAACCATATGGCTACACCTTC.

This clonotype occurred a few times. V usage is TRBV28 and J usage is TRBJ2-5, with D unresolved. Germline V gene lookup returns CDR1 MDHEN and CDR2 SYDVKM. The ends were cut back, 6 bases at V and 2 bases at J, with 16 bases in the middle. CDR3 length equals 15 residues. This chain's CDR3 is CASSTWAADQETQYF. Here the CDR3 DNA reads TGTGCCAGCAGCACATGGGCAGCCGATCAAGAGACCCAGTACTTC.

This clonotype occurred a few times. The chain couples TRBV7-9 to TRBJ2-5, with D uncertain. The CDR3 runs 15 residues. CDR1 and CDR2 (germline): SEHNR, FQNEAQ (reference sequence). V was pared by 5 bases and J by 4 bases, with 17 bases between. The CDR3 DNA follows: TGTGCCAGCAGCCCAGTAATTGGCGGAAGAGAGACCCAGTACTTC. Translated: CASSPVIGGRETQYF.

This clonotype was seen a handful of times. The genes are TRBV10-3 and TRBJ1-1; maybe TRBD1 (5 bases). Germline CDR1 and CDR2: ENHRY and SYGVKD. The germline V and J ends were trimmed by 3 bases and 5 bases, with 13 bases remaining between them. This CDR3 has 14 amino acids. The CDR3 region is CAISERRGWTEAFF. CDR3 DNA sequence: TGTGCCATCAGTGAAAGGAGGGGCTGGACTGAAGCTTTCTTT.

The rearrangement links TRBV5-5 to TRBJ1-5; D is undetermined. This CDR3 contains 16 residues. Germline V gene data show CDR1 as SGHKS and CDR2 as YYEKEE (reference sequence). Trimming shortened V by 2 bases and J by 3 bases, and 15 bases separated the two germline ends. In DNA form, the CDR3 reads TGTGCCAGCAGCTTAACCCATGGCAATAACAATCAGCCCCAGCATTTT. This translates into CASSLTHGNNNQPQHF.

J is TRBJ2-5 and V is TRBV12-3 or TRBV12-4, with D maybe TRBD2 (6 bases). The ends were cut back, 2 bases at V and 2 bases at J, with 12 bases in the middle. There are 15 residues in the CDR3. The CDR3 loop is CASSLFRGSQETQYF. DNA of the CDR3: TGTGCCAGCAGTTTATTTCGGGGGTCACAAGAGACCCAGTACTTC.

The chain combines TRBV4-1 with TRBJ1-1; D is perhaps TRBD1 (6 bases). The CDR3 sequence is 14 residues long. Trimming took off 0 bases at V and 3 bases at J, with 8 bases between the two ends. In germline, CDR1 is MGHRA, CDR2 YSYEKL. Here the CDR3 reads CASSQEHRDTEAFF. As DNA, the CDR3 is TGCGCCAGCAGCCAAGAACACAGGGACACTGAAGCTTTCTTT.

A few counts support this clonotype. The V and J genes are TRBV19 and TRBJ1-2; 8 positions agree with TRBD1. J gave up 8 bases and V 8 bases, and 13 bases lay outside the gene matches. The CDR3 totals 14 residues. Germline CDR1 reads LNHDA; CDR2 reads SQIVND (reference sequence). The CDR3 loop reads CASSASIGTGGYTF. The CDR3 DNA reads as TGTGCCAGTTCCGCCTCAATTGGGACAGGAGGCTACACCTTC. Complete variable domain (other parts from reference TRBV19 and TRBJ1-2): DGGITQSPKYLFRKEGQNVTLSCEQNLNHDAMYWYRQDPGQGLRLIYYSQIVNDFQKGDIAEGYSVSREKKESFPLTVTSAQKNPTAFYLCASSASIGTGGYTFGSGTRLTVV.

This clonotype has only a few counts. V is TRBV10-2 and J is TRBJ2-3; D is ambiguous. Trimming left V 7 bases short and J 6 bases short, with 14 bases between. CDR1 and CDR2 (germline): WSHSY, SAAADI. The CDR3 extends over 13 amino acids. In DNA, the CDR3 is TGCGCCAGCACCCGGACGGTGGGGGATACGCAGTATTTT. Amino acid sequence: CASTRTVGDTQYF.

A remark on this clonotype: A much larger clone sits a single nucleotide away, making a read error possible. This chain uses TRBV7-9 with TRBJ2-1; 8 nucleotides agree with TRBD2. Per germline, CDR1 SEHNR and CDR2 FQNEAQ (reference sequence). This CDR3 comprises 16 residues. CDR3 nucleotides: TGTGCCAGCAGCTTAGCGTCAGCGGGGGTCTACGATGAGCAGTTCTTC. Its protein product is CASSLASAGVYDEQFF.

This clonotype was recorded once. The V call is TRBV6-6, the J call TRBJ2-1; unclear D gene. This CDR3 has 15 residues. Germline V lookup: CDR1 MNHNY, CDR2 SVGAGI (reference sequence). With 5 bases removed from V and 5 bases from J, the gap between germline ends came to 16 bases. This CDR3 reads CASSQAPTPNNEQFF. The CDR3 region has the DNA TGTGCCAGCAGTCAAGCCCCCACTCCTAACAATGAGCAGTTCTTC.

The V and J genes are TRBV7-2 and TRBJ2-7; tentatively, D is TRBD2 (6 bases). Germline V lookup: CDR1 SGHTA, CDR2 FQGNSA. Between the trimmed V and J ends, which lost 3 bases and 7 bases, there was a span of 13 bases. The length of the CDR3 is 13 residues. CDR3 bases: TGTGCCAGCAGCTTCTGGGCAGGGAGGGAGCAGTACTTC. Protein sequence: CASSFWAGREQYF.

This clonotype has only a few counts. The chain carries TRBV6-8 and TRBJ2-3; D gene unclear. The CDR3 consists of 15 residues. From germline, CDR1 is MNHGY and CDR2 SAAAGT. V was trimmed by 6 bases and J by 2 bases, leaving 15 bases between them. CDR3 region: CASRSWGWNTDTQYF. Here the CDR3 DNA reads TGTGCCAGCAGGAGCTGGGGTTGGAACACAGATACGCAGTATTTT.

A remark on this clonotype: At one end the junction does not follow the germline gene, possibly because of a read error. The CDR3 loop reads CAICEPGQGVRYGYTF. For the CDR3, the DNA is TGTGCCATCTGTGAGCCTGGACAGGGGGTACGCTATGGCTACACCTTC. The chain joins TRBV10-3 to TRBJ1-2, with 10 bases fitting TRBD1. This CDR3 comprises 16 residues. Germline-derived CDR1 and CDR2 are ENHRY and SYGVKD.

This clonotype has more than one count but fewer than ten. The V call is TRBV19, the J call TRBJ2-1, with 11 bases aligning to TRBD2. V dropped 1 base and J dropped 0; count of bases not matched to a gene: 5. The V gene's germline CDR1 is LNHDA and CDR2 SQIVND (reference sequence). This CDR3 has 18 amino acids. The CDR3 region is CASSIGSSGGFSYNEQFF. The CDR3 nucleotides are TGTGCCAGTAGTATAGGGTCTAGCGGGGGGTTCTCCTACAATGAGCAGTTCTTC.

The chain joins TRBV20-1 to TRBJ2-7; D is undetermined. Germline lookup yields CDR1 DFQATT and CDR2 SNEGSKA (reference sequence). Trimming left V 1 base short and J 2 bases short, with 15 bases between. The CDR3 consists of 15 residues. CDR3: CSARVPGAPPYEQYF. The CDR3 region has the DNA TGCAGTGCTAGAGTGCCAGGCGCTCCCCCCTACGAGCAGTACTTC.

The gene calls are TRBV6-5 and TRBJ1-5; D is ambiguous. V gave up 0 bases and J gave up 6 bases, with 9 bases separating them. Germline V gives CDR1 MNHEY, CDR2 SVGAGI. CDR3 length equals 14 residues. The CDR3 nucleotides read TGTGCCAGCAGTTACTCCGATACGGTTCAGCCCCAGCATTTT. Translating it yields CASSYSDTVQPQHF.

This clonotype turned up a few times. The chain combines TRBV3-1 with TRBJ1-2; perhaps TRBD1 as D (6 bases). CDR1 is LGHDT and CDR2 is YNNKEL in the germline V gene (reference sequence). The V end was cut by 1 base, the J end by 8 bases, with 14 bases between. The CDR3 has 14 residues. CDR3 sequence: CASSQAPGAGGYTF. The CDR3, as DNA: TGTGCCAGCAGCCAAGCCCCGGGGGCGGGCGGCTACACCTTC.

The CDR3 DNA sequence: TGTGCCAGCAGTTACTCGGCGACTCAGCCCCAGCATTTT. Its protein product is CASSYSATQPQHF. V usage is TRBV6-5 and J usage is TRBJ1-5, with no clear D. The germline V gene has CDR1 MNHEY and CDR2 SVGAGI. The CDR3 spans 13 residues. V gave up 0 bases and J gave up 6 bases, with 6 bases separating them.

This clonotype was observed many times. The chain recombines TRBV12-5 with TRBJ1-3; D is unresolved. Germline loops: CDR1 LGHNT, CDR2 FRNRAP. V lost 2 bases, J lost 0 bases, and 11 bases lay in between. This CDR3 region has 16 residues. CDR3 residues: CASGLPGRVSGNTIYF. In nucleotides, the CDR3 is TGTGCTAGTGGTTTGCCCGGTAGGGTCTCTGGAAACACCATATATTTT.

The chain links TRBV7-6 to TRBJ2-7, with 9 bases fitting TRBD2. Germline assignment: CDR1 SGHVS and CDR2 FNYEAQ. This CDR3 comprises 15 residues. Germline trimming cut 2 bases from V and 7 bases from J; bases unmatched to any gene: 9. The CDR3 DNA follows: TGTGCCAGCAGCTTATTAGGGACTAGCTCAAGGGAGCAGTACTTC. This encodes CASSLLGTSSREQYF.